This T cell receptor (beta chain) stems from a study of blood T cells in healthy people across ages. Findings and limits, study-wide: The lack of PBMC sorting stopped any conclusive naive versus antigen-experienced comparison.

Healthy Russian Caucasian donors spanned ages about 6 to 95 years. This clonotype has a handful of counts. Its antigen is not known. Sample-barcoded 5' priming and a J-beta primer mix drove a second PCR of 7 to 11 cycles. Each of the cDNA molecules was tagged by a template-switch adaptor with 12 random nucleotides. Per sample, CDR3-containing paired-end reads numbered at least 2.5 million. TCRdb called the 5' RACE reads again in MiXCR, with one record for every CDR3 protein. The sample shows about 730,000 distinct CDR3 sequences, about 42% of them seen only once. The V and J ends lost 4 bases and 2 bases respectively, with 14 bases between them. This CDR3 comprises 15 residues. CDR1 and CDR2 from the germline V gene are KGHSH and LQKENI.

The TCR comes from an older woman in good health. What was sequenced was blood. The chain is built from TRBV18 and TRBJ1-2, with unresolved D. DNA for the CDR3: TGTGCCAGCTCACAAAACGCCAGACCCAACTATGGCTACACCTTC. Encoded protein: CASSQNARPNYGYTF.